This T cell receptor beta chain was observed in a study of T cell responses to AZD1222 COVID-19 vaccine. V was shortened by 4 bases and J by 5 bases, with 14 bases between the two germline ends. Germline assignment: CDR1 MNHEY and CDR2 SMNVEV (reference sequence). The length of the CDR3 is 14 residues. The study's findings and limits: The span of vaccine-associated CD4 TCRs extended across spike, with dominance at 160-218 and 743-854.

As concerns this clone: What it binds is unknown.

Data came from immunoSEQ multiplex PCR; TCRdb stores just in-frame clones and leaves some out. There are over 120,000 clones in the sample; approximately 85% occur only once, and 5% to 6.5% lies in the top ten. V is TRBV27 and J is TRBJ2-5; either TRBD1 or TRBD2 may fit D (5 bases each). This sequence originates from an adult who received the MenACWY meningococcal vaccine as a control. The sample consisted of peripheral blood, taken 28 days after the second dose of the MenACWY control vaccine. The CDR3 spells CASSSTGPWETQYF. The CDR3 DNA reads TGTGCCAGCAGTTCGACGGGGCCCTGGGAGACCCAGTACTTC.